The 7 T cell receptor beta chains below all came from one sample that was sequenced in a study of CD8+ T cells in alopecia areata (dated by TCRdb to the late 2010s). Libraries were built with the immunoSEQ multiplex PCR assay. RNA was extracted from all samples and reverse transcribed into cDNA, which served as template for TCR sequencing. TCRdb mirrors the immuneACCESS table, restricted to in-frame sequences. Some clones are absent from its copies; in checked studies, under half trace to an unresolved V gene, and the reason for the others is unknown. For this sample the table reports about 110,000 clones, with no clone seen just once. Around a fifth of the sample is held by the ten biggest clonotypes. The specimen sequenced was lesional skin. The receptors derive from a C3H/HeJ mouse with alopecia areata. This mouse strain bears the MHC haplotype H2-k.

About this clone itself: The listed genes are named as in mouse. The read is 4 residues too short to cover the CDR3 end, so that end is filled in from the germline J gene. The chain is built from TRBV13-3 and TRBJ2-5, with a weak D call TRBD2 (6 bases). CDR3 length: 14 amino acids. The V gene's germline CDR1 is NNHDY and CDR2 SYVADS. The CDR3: CASSDEPGGDTQYF. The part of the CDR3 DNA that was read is TGTGCCAGCAGTGATGAGCCGGGGGGAGAC.

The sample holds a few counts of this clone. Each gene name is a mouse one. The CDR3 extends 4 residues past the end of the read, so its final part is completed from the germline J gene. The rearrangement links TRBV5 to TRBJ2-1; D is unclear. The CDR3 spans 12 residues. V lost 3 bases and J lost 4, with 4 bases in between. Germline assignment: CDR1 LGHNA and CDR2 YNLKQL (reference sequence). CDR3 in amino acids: CASSHRYAEQFF. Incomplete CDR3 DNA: TGTGCCAGCAGCCACAGGTATGCT.

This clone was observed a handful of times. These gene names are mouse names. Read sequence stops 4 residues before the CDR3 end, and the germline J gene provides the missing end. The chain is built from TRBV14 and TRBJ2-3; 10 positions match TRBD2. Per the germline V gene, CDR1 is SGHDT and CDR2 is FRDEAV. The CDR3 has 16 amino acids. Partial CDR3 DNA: TGTGCCAGCAGTGCCCTAACACTGGGGGGGGAAGAA. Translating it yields CASSALTLGGEE. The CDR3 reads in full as CASSALTLGGEETLYF.

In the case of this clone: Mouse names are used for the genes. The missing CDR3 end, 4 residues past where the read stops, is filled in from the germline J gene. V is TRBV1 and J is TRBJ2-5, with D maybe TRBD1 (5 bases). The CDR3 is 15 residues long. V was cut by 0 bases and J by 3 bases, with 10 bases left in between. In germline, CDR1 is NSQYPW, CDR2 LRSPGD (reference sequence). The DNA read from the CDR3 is TGCACCTGCAGTGCAGATCAGGGTTTTCAAGAC. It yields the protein CTCSADQGFQD. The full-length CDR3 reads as CTCSADQGFQDTQYF.

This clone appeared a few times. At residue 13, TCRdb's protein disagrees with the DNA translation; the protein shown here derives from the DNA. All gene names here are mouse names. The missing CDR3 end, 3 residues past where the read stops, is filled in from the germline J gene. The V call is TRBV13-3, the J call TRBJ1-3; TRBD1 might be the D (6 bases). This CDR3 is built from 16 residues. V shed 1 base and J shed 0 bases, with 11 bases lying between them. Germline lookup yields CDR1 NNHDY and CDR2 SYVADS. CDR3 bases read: TGTGCCAGCAGTGATTCGACAGGACTTTCTGGAAATACG. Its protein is CASSDSTGLSGNT. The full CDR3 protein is CASSDSTGLSGNTLYF.

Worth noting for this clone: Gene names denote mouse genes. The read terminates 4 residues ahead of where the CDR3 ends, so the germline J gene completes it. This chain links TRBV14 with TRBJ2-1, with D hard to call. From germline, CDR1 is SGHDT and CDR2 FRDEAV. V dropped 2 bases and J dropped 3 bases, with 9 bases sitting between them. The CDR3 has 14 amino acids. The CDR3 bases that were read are TGTGCCAGCAGTTTGCAGGCCCCCTATGCT. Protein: CASSLQAPYA. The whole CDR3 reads CASSLQAPYAEQFF.

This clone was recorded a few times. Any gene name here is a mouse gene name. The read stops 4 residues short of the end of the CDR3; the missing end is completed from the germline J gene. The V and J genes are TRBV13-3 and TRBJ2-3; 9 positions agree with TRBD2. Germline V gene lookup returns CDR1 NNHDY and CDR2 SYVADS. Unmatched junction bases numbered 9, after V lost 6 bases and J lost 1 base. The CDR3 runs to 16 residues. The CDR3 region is CASKYTYWGGAETLYF. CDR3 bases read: TGTGCCAGCAAATACACCTACTGGGGGGGTGCAGAA.